This entry is about one T cell receptor beta chain. The antigen remains undetermined. Germline V CDR1 and CDR2: MGHRA, YSYEKL. V dropped 5 bases and J dropped 3 bases, with 10 bases sitting between them. This CDR3 has 14 amino acids. Assay used: immunoSEQ multiplex PCR; TCRdb lists only in-frame clones, some missing. The data contain 1,500,000 or so clones, 98% of them seen just once; the ten biggest clones take up roughly 0.35%. The data were obtained in a study of shared clonotypes between healthy human individuals. Notes on the study in general: Among the subsets, naive ones generally showed larger estimated richness than memory ones. With a handful of donors compared, 4.5% to 6.5% of naive CD4 clonotypes were shared.

In the CD4+ fraction, cells were divided into CD45RA+ naive and CD45RA-negative memory subsets. The clonotype was recovered from a man aged 25-45 years in good health. The chain joins TRBV4-1 to TRBJ2-2; D is perhaps TRBD1 (5 bases). Input material: naive CD4+ T cells sorted from blood. Subset specified: CD45RA+ positively selected. CDR3 loop: CASSRGSDTGELFF. In DNA, the CDR3 is TGCGCCAGCAGCAGGGGATCGGACACCGGGGAGCTGTTTTTT.